This section outlines one T cell receptor (beta chain) sequence together with its context. The antigen is not known. Trimming cost V 1 base and J 5 bases, with 11 bases left between them. The CDR3 extends over 13 amino acids. CDR1 is DFQATT and CDR2 is SNEGSKA in the germline V gene (reference sequence). The sample comes from a study of T cells after yellow fever vaccination. Overall study findings and caveats: Across the CD4 and CD8 compartments, a small share of clonotypes was present in both. Contaminants from the bulk population, in the form of abundant clonotypes, could be found in FACS-sorted repertoires. Reappearance after the booster was seen for most primary-vaccination clones, at approximately 97% CD4 and roughly 90% CD8.

UMIs and a universal primer site were added when TCR cDNA was made by 5'RACE template switching. TCRdb reprocessed the 5' RACE reads via MiXCR and lists one record per CDR3 protein. The sample comprises some 550,000 distinct CDR3 sequences, over 15% of which are singletons, and around 15% rests with the top ten. This TCR was sampled from a young man who received the YFV17D yellow fever vaccine. V and J are TRBV20-1 and TRBJ2-5; D is possibly TRBD1 (5 bases). The sample here was PBMCs, taken 15 days after the yellow fever booster vaccination. CDR3: CSARAEKGETQYF. The CDR3, as DNA: TGCAGTGCTAGAGCGGAAAAGGGGGAGACCCAGTACTTC.